This T cell receptor (beta chain) was obtained from a study of identical twins (dated by TCRdb to the mid-2010s). As for the study more broadly: To test whether fetal clonotypes persist, the study used deep sequencing on TCR alpha and beta repertoires from monozygotic twins, unrelated adults of various ages, and cord blood. To rule out contamination, replicate twin experiments were performed at different times with different library preparation protocols.

Note on this clonotype: Its antigen has not been determined. No much larger clone is present one base from it, and per-base qualities are unavailable.

Every donor in the study was a healthy Caucasian. The twin cohort comprised three pairs of female monozygotic twins, all aged about 18 to 30 years. RNA for TCR libraries was isolated from peripheral blood mononuclear cells. Libraries were built with 5' RACE. The reads were generated on an Illumina HiSeq 2000. A universal primer binding site was added through template switching, and the final cDNA carried a unique molecular identifier so that TCR cDNA molecules could be counted accurately. Specific primers in the conserved constant-segment region were used to synthesize first-strand cDNA for TCR alpha and beta chains. To control for contamination, every cDNA library carried two barcodes: a SMART-Mk sample barcode plus Illumina barcodes. TruSeq adapter sequences, together with Illumina sample barcodes, were added in two successive PCR steps. Sequencing of the TCR alpha and beta cDNA libraries was done on the Illumina HiSeq platform using custom primers. On the authors' methods: MiGEC processed the raw reads to extract unique molecular identifiers, while MiXCR was used to determine the CDR3 positions. For each individual, recombination models were inferred using an EM algorithm with the repgenHMM and IGoR tools. Shared clonotype analysis was performed with the tcR package in R, normalizing sharing by the product of cloneset sizes. Out-of-frame nonproductive sequences were analyzed to study raw recombination free of thymic and clonal selection effects. In TCRdb, the public reads were trimmed at Q25 with fastp and aligned with MiXCR, with productive beta chains retained. Rows merge per CDR3 protein into single entries with the most common DNA and genes. The V and J calls shown here were made by TCRdb, not taken from the authors' results. Here the sample has about 700,000 distinct CDR3 sequences; around 8.3% occur a single time. Of the sample, 0.98% is held by the ten largest clones.

Findings and caveats that apply to the study as a whole: Because the same donors could not be followed over many years, the conclusions depended on cross-sectional statistical analysis. Fewer insertions were carried by abundant cord blood beta clonotypes; a weaker similar trend was observed in young adult naive repertoires, while no such trend was observed in memory repertoires. Zero-insertion analyses could be partly confounded by invariant T cells such as MAIT and iNKT, though diverse VJ usage argued against such confounding for most clonotypes. Out-of-frame TCR alpha sequences shared between twins showed an excess of low generation-probability sequences compared with coincidental sharing between unrelated individuals. The excess sharing between twins in beta out-of-frame sequences was weaker because fewer shared sequences reduced the signal-to-noise ratio. Out-of-frame TCR alpha sharing in monozygotic twins was systematically underestimated by recombination models, whereas sharing between unrelated individuals was in agreement with the recombination models.

CDR1 is given as MNHEY and CDR2 as SVGEGT, both from the germline V gene. Trimming at the junction amounts to 0 bases on V and 6 bases on J, and the germline ends lie 15 bases apart. Taken from cysteine to phenylalanine, the CDR3 has 15 residues. The sequence is cut down to CDR3 DNA, 45 bases in frame from base 1. This sample also appeared in a second study, on yellow fever vaccine responses in identical twins. The second study also describes: The T cell response to vaccination in identical twins was reported by the authors to appear partly convergent and partly personalized. In identical twins, the study followed T cell clones that responded to the vaccine with precision.

The source is a woman between 18 and 30 years old in good health. Material for sequencing was PBMCs. The receptor chain draws on TRBV6-2 or TRBV6-3 and TRBJ2-7; a tentative D call is TRBD2 (5 bases match). The CDR3 reads as follows: CASSYSGPGTGEQYF. The DNA reads TGTGCCAGCAGTTACTCGGGTCCGGGAACGGGCGAGCAGTACTTC.